The 29 T cell receptor beta chains in this list originate from one sample, sequenced in a study of cytomegalovirus exposure and HLA in healthy donors. The study ran its PCR with 60 Vbeta and 13 Jbeta primers. Method: immunoSEQ multiplex PCR; TCRdb's copy keeps in-frame clones and lacks some. In the table there are around 63,000 clones, approximately 79% of which are singletons. Specimen: PBMCs. Receptors originate from a woman in her twenties or thirties in good health and CMV-seronegative.

As to this clone: The junction differs from germline at one of its ends, possibly a read error. The chain employs TRBV4-1 and TRBJ2-4; D may be TRBD1 (6 bases). The CDR3 totals 12 residues. Germline lookup yields CDR1 MGHRA and CDR2 YSYEKL. CDR3 DNA sequence: TGCGCCAGCAGCCAAGATCCAGGACAGCCTTTGTTC. Translating gives CASSQDPGQPLF.

This chain links TRBV7-2 with TRBJ1-5, with D perhaps matching TRBD1 (6 bases). CDR1 and CDR2 (germline): SGHTA, FQGNSA. This CDR3 is 15 amino acids long. V was shortened by 5 bases and J by 0 bases, with 11 bases between the two germline ends. The DNA of the CDR3 is TGTGCCAGCAGCCCAGGACAGACTAGCAATCAGCCCCAGCATTTT. Encoded protein: CASSPGQTSNQPQHF.

V usage is TRBV10-3 and J usage is TRBJ2-3, with TRBD2 matching 16 bases. CDR1 is ENHRY, CDR2 SYGVKD, per germline. This CDR3 comprises 20 residues. With 0 bases clipped from V and 2 bases from J, the junction kept 8 bases outside the gene matches. CDR3 protein: CAISESGTSGGADVTDTQYF. As DNA, the CDR3 is TGTGCCATCAGTGAGTCCGGGACTAGCGGGGGGGCGGATGTCACAGATACGCAGTATTTT.

This clone was picked up a small number of times. The chain recombines TRBV11-3 with TRBJ2-5, with 12 bases lining up with TRBD2. The J segment lost 5 bases and the V segment lost 3 bases, leaving 13 bases of the junction unmatched. The CDR3 sequence is 18 residues long. Germline CDR1 and CDR2: SGHNT and YENEEA. The CDR3 is CASSFVASGRGRSETQYF. Here the CDR3 DNA reads TGTGCCAGCAGCTTCGTCGCTAGCGGGAGGGGCCGGAGTGAGACCCAGTACTTC.

V gene TRBV30 combines with J gene TRBJ1-6; D gene ambiguous. V lost 1 base, J lost 3 bases, and 4 bases lay in between. Germline CDR1 and CDR2: GTSNPN and SVGIG (reference sequence). This CDR3 region has 13 residues. The CDR3 spells CAWSDSYNSPLHF. The CDR3 DNA is TGTGCCTGGAGTGACAGCTATAATTCACCCCTCCACTTT.

This clone is a singleton in its sample. This chain joins TRBV4-3 and TRBJ1-6; 9 nucleotides line up with TRBD1. The CDR3 has 16 amino acids. CDR1 LGHNA and CDR2 YSLEER come from the germline V gene. V lost 4 bases to trimming and J lost 8 bases; unmatched junction nucleotides: 9. The CDR3 DNA reads TGCGCCAGCAGCCCTAAGACAGGGGGAGGTTATTCACCCCTCCACTTT. It encodes CASSPKTGGGYSPLHF.

The rearrangement joins TRBV30 to TRBJ2-1; no firm D call. CDR3 size: 13 residues. V was clipped by 7 bases and J by 0 bases, with 10 bases between them. Germline-derived CDR1 and CDR2 are GTSNPN and SVGIG (reference sequence). The DNA for the CDR3 is TGTGCCTCAACCGAGAGCTCCTACAATGAGCAGTTCTTC. This encodes CASTESSYNEQFF.

The CDR3 nucleotides are TGTGCCAGCAGTTTGGGACAGGGGGCCCAGGAGACCCAGTACTTC. Residues: CASSLGQGAQETQYF. The V gene is TRBV6-5, the J gene TRBJ2-5; 12 bases are a match to TRBD1. The CDR3 runs 15 residues. The trim removed 4 bases at V and 5 bases at J, leaving 5 bases unmatched. Germline CDR1 MNHEY, CDR2 SVGAGI.

The V call is TRBV30, the J call TRBJ2-2; tentative D call: TRBD1 (5 bases). Trimming pared 3 bases from V and 3 bases from J, leaving 11 bases between. CDR3 length: 14 residues. The germline CDR1 and CDR2 sequences are GTSNPN and SVGIG (reference sequence). CDR3 residues: CAWRRQGYTGELFF. The CDR3, as DNA: TGTGCCTGGAGGAGGCAGGGTTACACCGGGGAGCTGTTTTTT.

About this clone itself: This same CDR3 is encoded by further DNA sequences in the sample. This chain uses TRBV27 with TRBJ1-5, with TRBD1 matching over 9 bases. V trimming: 6 bases; J trimming: 7 bases; junction bases outside the gene matches: 13. Germline V gene data show CDR1 as MNHEY and CDR2 as SMNVEV (reference sequence). The CDR3 is 16 amino acids. The CDR3 DNA follows: TGTGCCAGCAGACTTAAGGCAGGGGACAGGGCACAGCCCCAGCATTTT. It encodes CASRLKAGDRAQPQHF.

CDR3 bases: TGCGCCAGCAGCTTGGTCCTACAAGAGACCCAGTACTTC. Amino acid sequence: CASSLVLQETQYF. This chain links TRBV5-1 with TRBJ2-5; no definite D call. Trimming shortened V by 0 bases and J by 2 bases, and 5 bases separated the two germline ends. The CDR3 contains 13 residues. CDR1 is SGHRS and CDR2 is YFSETQ in the germline V gene.

The chain combines TRBV18 with TRBJ2-1; 8 positions match TRBD1. This CDR3 contains 15 residues. CDR1 KGHSH and CDR2 LQKENI come from the germline V gene. The ends lost 2 bases at V and 7 bases at J; junction bases unmatched: 7. The CDR3 spells CASSPTTGDHNEQFF. The CDR3 bases are TGTGCCAGCTCACCAACGACAGGGGATCATAATGAGCAGTTCTTC.

The chain recombines TRBV11-3 with TRBJ1-1; TRBD1 agrees at 7 bases. V lost 5 bases, J lost 1 base, and 7 bases stayed unmatched. The CDR3 runs to 15 residues. Germline-derived CDR1 and CDR2 are SGHNT and YENEEA. The DNA for the CDR3 is TGTGCCAGCAGCGCGGGGACAGCTAAGAACACTGAAGCTTTCTTT. As protein: CASSAGTAKNTEAFF.

A single count supports this clone. The CDR3 DNA follows: TGTGCCAGCGAACGGACAGGGGGTAACTATGGCTACACCTTC. Encoded protein: CASERTGGNYGYTF. This chain connects TRBV19 to TRBJ1-2; 10 bases agree with TRBD1. CDR3 length equals 14 residues. Germline assignment: CDR1 LNHDA and CDR2 SQIVND (reference sequence). Unmatched junction bases numbered 5, after V lost 9 bases and J lost 1 base.

The rearrangement links TRBV5-1 to TRBJ2-7; the D gene is possibly TRBD2 (5 bases). Germline V gene sequence: CDR1 SGHRS, CDR2 YFSETQ. The CDR3 covers 15 residues. V dropped 0 bases and J dropped 0 bases, with 10 bases sitting between them. CDR3 nucleotide sequence: TGCGCCAGCAGCTTGGCCACGGGGAGCTCCTACGAGCAGTACTTC. It encodes CASSLATGSSYEQYF.

The chain combines TRBV19 with TRBJ1-4; 8 nucleotides match TRBD1. CDR1 and CDR2 (germline): LNHDA, SQIVND (reference sequence). There are 14 residues in the CDR3. J gave up 9 bases and V 4 bases, and 7 bases lay outside the gene matches. Written as DNA, the CDR3 is TGTGCCAGTAGTAAGGGACAGGAGATTCAAAAACTGTTTTTT. It yields the protein CASSKGQEIQKLFF.

This clone was seen just once. The chain uses TRBV19 and TRBJ2-7, with D possibly TRBD1 on 6 matching bases. Between the trimmed V and J ends, which lost 4 bases and 5 bases, there was a span of 15 bases. Germline-derived CDR1 and CDR2 are LNHDA and SQIVND (reference sequence). The CDR3 is 14 residues long. The CDR3 spells CASSTGARTNEQYF. CDR3 nucleotides: TGTGCCAGTAGTACAGGGGCGCGCACGAACGAGCAGTACTTC. The full variable domain, rest sourced from reference TRBV19 and TRBJ2-7, is DGGITQSPKYLFRKEGQNVTLSCEQNLNHDAMYWYRQDPGQGLRLIYYSQIVNDFQKGDIAEGYSVSREKKESFPLTVTSAQKNPTAFYLCASSTGARTNEQYFGPGTRLTVT.

The chain carries TRBV5-6 and TRBJ2-2; 10 positions agree with TRBD1. Germline CDR1 is SGHDT and CDR2 is YYEEEE. The CDR3 has 15 residues. With V trimmed by 2 bases and J by 7 bases, 5 bases remained unmatched. CDR3 residues: CASSFGDRGYGELFF. For the CDR3, the DNA is TGTGCCAGCAGCTTCGGGGACAGGGGATACGGGGAGCTGTTTTTT.

CDR3 in DNA: TGTGCCAGCAGTTTATACCCGGGGGGGAATGAGCAGTTCTTC. This encodes CASSLYPGGNEQFF. The chain employs TRBV27 and TRBJ2-1; 8 nucleotides match TRBD2. Germline CDR1 is MNHEY and CDR2 is SMNVEV (reference sequence). CDR3 length: 14 amino acids. The V segment lost 1 base and the J segment 7 bases; nucleotides outside the gene matches: 3.

The gene calls are TRBV7-6 and TRBJ2-3; TRBD1 might be the D (5 bases). Germline V gene data show CDR1 as SGHVS and CDR2 as FNYEAQ. Trimming cost V 1 base and J 6 bases, with 17 bases left between them. The CDR3 loop spans 16 amino acids. CDR3 region: CASSLGGLSRRDTQYF. As DNA, the CDR3 is TGTGCCAGCAGCTTAGGGGGCCTCTCCCGAAGGGATACGCAGTATTTT.

V is TRBV19 and J is TRBJ1-5; D unresolved. CDR3 length equals 15 residues. V was cut by 3 bases and J by 2 bases, with 11 bases left in between. Germline values: CDR1 LNHDA, CDR2 SQIVND (reference sequence). CDR3 sequence (DNA): TGTGCCAGTAGTATGGCCGTTAATGGCAATCAGCCCCAGCATTTT. Amino acid sequence: CASSMAVNGNQPQHF.

The chain is built from TRBV5-5 and TRBJ1-4, with a weak D call TRBD1 (5 bases). V lost 3 bases, J lost 5 bases, and 14 bases lay in between. CDR1 SGHKS and CDR2 YYEKEE come from the germline V gene (reference sequence). The CDR3 loop spans 15 amino acids. The CDR3 reads CASSSTGTENEKLFF. CDR3 DNA sequence: TGTGCCAGCAGCTCGACCGGGACTGAGAATGAAAAACTGTTTTTT.

V and J are TRBV4-3 and TRBJ2-7; 10 bases agree with TRBD2. This CDR3 is built from 15 residues. V dropped 0 bases and J dropped 4; count of bases not matched to a gene: 3. Germline loops: CDR1 LGHNA, CDR2 YSLEER. In DNA form, the CDR3 reads TGCGCCAGCAGCCAAGATACTAGCGGGATGTACGAGCAGTACGTC. Translated, it gives CASSQDTSGMYEQYV.

The chain joins TRBV19 to TRBJ2-3; TRBD2 matches at 11 bases. The germline gives CDR1 LNHDA, CDR2 SQIVND (reference sequence). Trimming removed 4 bases from V and 0 bases from J; junction bases left unmatched: 9. The CDR3 loop spans 18 amino acids. CDR3: CASSTRLAGRASTDTQYF. CDR3 nucleotides: TGTGCCAGTAGTACCCGACTAGCGGGAAGAGCTAGCACAGATACGCAGTATTTT.

J is TRBJ1-5 and V is TRBV19; D possibly corresponds to TRBD1 (5 bases). Germline CDR1 and CDR2: LNHDA and SQIVND (reference sequence). V was pared by 5 bases and J by 0 bases, with 11 bases between. The length of the CDR3 is 15 residues. The chain's CDR3 is CASSVGDSSNQPQHF. Here the CDR3 DNA reads TGTGCCAGTAGTGTAGGCGACAGTAGCAATCAGCCCCAGCATTTT.

Concerning this clone itself: This CDR3 is also generated by other DNA sequences in the sample. This chain joins TRBV18 and TRBJ2-7, with D unclear. The CDR3 spans 14 residues. V dropped 4 bases and J dropped 1 base, with 11 bases sitting between them. The V gene's germline CDR1 is KGHSH and CDR2 LQKENI. CDR3 amino acids: CASSLETSSYEQYF. The CDR3 DNA reads as TGTGCCAGCTCACTTGAGACATCTTCCTACGAGCAGTACTTC.

The chain uses TRBV19 and TRBJ1-1; D might be TRBD1 (5 bases). The CDR3 sequence is 14 residues long. Trimming removed 4 bases at V and 0 bases at J, with 9 bases between. Germline values: CDR1 LNHDA, CDR2 SQIVND (reference sequence). The CDR3 sequence is CASSSRDLNTEAFF. As DNA, the CDR3 is TGTGCCAGTAGTAGCCGGGACTTGAACACTGAAGCTTTCTTT.

The rearrangement joins TRBV19 to TRBJ2-1; D may be TRBD1 (5 bases). Germline CDR1 and CDR2: LNHDA and SQIVND (reference sequence). V was trimmed by 6 bases and J by 7 bases, leaving 13 bases between them. This CDR3 is built from 13 residues. CDR3 DNA sequence: TGTGCCAGTAGGCCCCCCGCAGGGAATGAGCAGTTCTTC. This encodes CASRPPAGNEQFF.

The V and J genes are TRBV19 and TRBJ1-5; D remains unclear. The germline V gene has CDR1 LNHDA and CDR2 SQIVND (reference sequence). The CDR3 is made up of 13 amino acids. V was trimmed by 4 bases and J by 4 bases, leaving 8 bases between them. In DNA form, the CDR3 reads TGTGCCAGTAGTACCCCGGGGAATCAGCCCCAGCATTTT. It translates to CASSTPGNQPQHF. Variable domain in full (rest from reference TRBV19 and TRBJ1-5): DGGITQSPKYLFRKEGQNVTLSCEQNLNHDAMYWYRQDPGQGLRLIYYSQIVNDFQKGDIAEGYSVSREKKESFPLTVTSAQKNPTAFYLCASSTPGNQPQHFGDGTRLSIL.